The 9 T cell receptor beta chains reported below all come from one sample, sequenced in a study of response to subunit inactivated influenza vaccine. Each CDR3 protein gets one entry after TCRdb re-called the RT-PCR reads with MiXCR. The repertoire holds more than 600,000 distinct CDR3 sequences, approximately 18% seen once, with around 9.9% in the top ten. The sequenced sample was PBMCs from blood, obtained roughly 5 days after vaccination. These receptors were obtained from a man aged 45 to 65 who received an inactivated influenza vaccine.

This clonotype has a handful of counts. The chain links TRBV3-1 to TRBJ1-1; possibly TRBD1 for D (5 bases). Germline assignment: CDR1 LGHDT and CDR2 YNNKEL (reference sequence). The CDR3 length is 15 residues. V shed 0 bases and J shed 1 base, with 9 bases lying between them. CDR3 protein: CASSQDGAGNTEAFF. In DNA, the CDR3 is TGTGCCAGCAGCCAAGATGGGGCAGGGAACACTGAAGCTTTCTTT.

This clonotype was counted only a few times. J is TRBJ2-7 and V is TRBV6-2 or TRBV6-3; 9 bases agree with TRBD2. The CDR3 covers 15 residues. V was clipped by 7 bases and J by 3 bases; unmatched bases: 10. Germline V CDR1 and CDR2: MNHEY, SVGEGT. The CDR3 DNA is TGTGCCAGCACCTACCCCGCGGGAGGGGGCTACGAGCAGTACTTC. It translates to CASTYPAGGGYEQYF.

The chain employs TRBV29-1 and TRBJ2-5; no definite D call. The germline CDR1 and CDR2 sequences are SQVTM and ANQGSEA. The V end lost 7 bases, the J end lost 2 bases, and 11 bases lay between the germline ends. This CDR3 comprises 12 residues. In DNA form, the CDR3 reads TGCAGCGCGTCGCGCAGTCAAGAGACCCAGTACTTC. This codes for CSASRSQETQYF.

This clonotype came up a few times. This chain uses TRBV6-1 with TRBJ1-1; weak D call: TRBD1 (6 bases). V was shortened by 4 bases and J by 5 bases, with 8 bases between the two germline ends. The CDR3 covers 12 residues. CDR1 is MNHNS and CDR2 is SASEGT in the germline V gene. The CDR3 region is CASSVQGTEAFF. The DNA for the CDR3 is TGTGCCAGCAGTGTACAGGGAACTGAAGCTTTCTTT.

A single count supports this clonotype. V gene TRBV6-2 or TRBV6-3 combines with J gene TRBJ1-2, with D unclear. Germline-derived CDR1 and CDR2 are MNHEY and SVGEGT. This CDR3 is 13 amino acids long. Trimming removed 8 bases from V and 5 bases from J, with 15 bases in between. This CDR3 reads CASSEETVYGYTF. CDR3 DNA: TGTGCCAGCTCTGAGGAAACGGTTTATGGCTACACCTTC.

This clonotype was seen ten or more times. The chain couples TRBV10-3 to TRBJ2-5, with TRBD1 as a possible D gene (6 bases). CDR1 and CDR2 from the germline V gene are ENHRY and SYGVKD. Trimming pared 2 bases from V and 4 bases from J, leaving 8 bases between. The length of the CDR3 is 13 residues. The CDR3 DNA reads TGTGCCATCAGTGAGCAGGGGAGAGAGACCCAGTACTTC. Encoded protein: CAISEQGRETQYF.

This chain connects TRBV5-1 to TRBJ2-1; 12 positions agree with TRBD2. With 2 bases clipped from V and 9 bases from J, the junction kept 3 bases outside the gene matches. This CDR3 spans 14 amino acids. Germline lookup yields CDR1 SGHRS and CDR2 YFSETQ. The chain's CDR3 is CASSLTSGRSEQFF. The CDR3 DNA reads TGCGCCAGCAGCTTAACTAGCGGGAGGAGTGAGCAGTTCTTC. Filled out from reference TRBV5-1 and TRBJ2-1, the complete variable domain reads KAGVTQTPRYLIKTRGQQVTLSCSPISGHRSVSWYQQTPGQGLQFLFEYFSETQRNKGNFPGRFSGRQFSNSRSEMNVSTLELGDSALYLCASSLTSGRSEQFFGPGTRLTVL.

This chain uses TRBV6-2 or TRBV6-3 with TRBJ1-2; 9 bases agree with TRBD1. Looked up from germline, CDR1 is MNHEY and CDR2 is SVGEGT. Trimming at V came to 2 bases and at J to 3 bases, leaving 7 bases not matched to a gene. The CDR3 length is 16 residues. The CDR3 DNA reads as TGTGCCAGCAGTTACCACGAGACAGGGGGGGACTATGGCTACACCTTC. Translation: CASSYHETGGDYGYTF.

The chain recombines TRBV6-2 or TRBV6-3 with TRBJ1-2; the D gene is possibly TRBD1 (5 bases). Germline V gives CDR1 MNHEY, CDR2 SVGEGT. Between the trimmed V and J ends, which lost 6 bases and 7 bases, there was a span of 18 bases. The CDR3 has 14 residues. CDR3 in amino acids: CASSDSGSGGGYTF. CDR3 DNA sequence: TGTGCCAGCAGCGATTCAGGGTCCGGCGGTGGCTACACCTTC.